This entry concerns a single TCR beta chain. This sample stems from a study of control samples from healthy donors and cancer patients. Germline-derived CDR1 and CDR2 are SEHNR and FQNEAQ (reference sequence). After removal of 0 bases from V and 8 bases from J, the junction contained 11 bases not matched to a gene. This CDR3 spans 17 amino acids. The method was immunoSEQ multiplex PCR; TCRdb's version includes in-frame clones alone and lacks a portion of them. Altogether 100,000 or so clones are present, 75% to 90% being singletons, with the ten largest covering 7.8%. Sequenced material: blood. The receptor comes from a man aged 25-45 years in good health. The chain recombines TRBV7-9 with TRBJ2-1; 9 positions match TRBD1. Written as DNA, the CDR3 is TGTGCCAGCAGCTTAGCGCAAGGACAGGGGACTTTAGATGAGCAGTTCTTC. Translated: CASSLAQGQGTLDEQFF.